A single sample gave rise to the 5 T cell receptor beta chains below, sequenced in a study of a mutant IDH1 vaccine in newly diagnosed glioma. Measured with immunoSEQ multiplex PCR; TCRdb has only the in-frame clones, and not every one. This table has tens of thousands of clones, around 82% appearing once. Time point in this sample: baseline, week 1 (first vaccination visit). As for treatment: pre-vaccination baseline after standard-of-care therapy. Sequenced material: PBMCs, taken from a glioma patient treated with radiotherapy, temozolomide or both. All receptors come from a woman between 50 and 59 years old with glioma.

The chain uses TRBV4-3 and TRBJ1-1; the D is unclear. V lost 0 bases, J lost 2 bases, and 10 bases lay in between. Germline V lookup: CDR1 LGHNA, CDR2 YSLEER. This CDR3 region has 15 residues. CDR3 sequence (DNA): TGCGCCAGCAGCCAAGATGTAGGTTTCAACACTGAAGCTTTCTTT. Its translation: CASSQDVGFNTEAFF.

This clone was picked up a small number of times. This chain connects TRBV7-9 to TRBJ1-6; a possible D gene is TRBD1 (5 bases). V was pared by 5 bases and J by 12 bases, with 11 bases between. The length of the CDR3 is 12 residues. In germline, CDR1 is SEHNR, CDR2 FQNEAQ (reference sequence). DNA for the CDR3: TGTGCCAGCAGCCCCGGACACCAACCCCTCCACTTT. This encodes CASSPGHQPLHF. The full variable domain, its missing parts supplied by reference TRBV7-9 and TRBJ1-6, is DTGVSQNPRHKITKRGQNVTFRCDPISEHNRLYWYRQTLGQGPEFLTYFQNEAQLEKSRLLSDRFSAERPKGSFSTLEIQRTEQGDSAMYLCASSPGHQPLHFGNGTRLTVT.

The table lists this clone with a count of one. The V gene is TRBV28, the J gene TRBJ2-1; no firm D call. Germline assignment: CDR1 MDHEN and CDR2 SYDVKM. Trimming left V 10 bases short and J 3 bases short, with 10 bases between. The CDR3 has 12 amino acids. CDR3 DNA sequence: TGTGCCACCACCTCGGGCTACAATGAGCAGTTCTTC. It encodes CATTSGYNEQFF.

The rearrangement uses TRBV5-1 and TRBJ1-1, with no clear D. The V gene's germline CDR1 is SGHRS and CDR2 YFSETQ. V dropped 0 bases and J dropped 2 bases, with 5 bases sitting between them. This CDR3 is built from 13 residues. This CDR3 is CASSLGSNTEAFF. In DNA form, the CDR3 reads TGCGCCAGCAGCTTGGGCAGTAACACTGAAGCTTTCTTT.

The gene calls are TRBV25-1 and TRBJ1-4, with 9 nucleotides matching TRBD1. The V gene's germline CDR1 is MGHDK and CDR2 SYGVNS. This CDR3 contains 16 residues. V was clipped by 6 bases and J by 8 bases; unmatched bases: 13. CDR3 loop: CASRGKPGQGREKLFF. The CDR3 DNA is TGTGCCAGCAGGGGGAAACCGGGACAGGGTCGCGAAAAACTGTTTTTT. Together with reference TRBV25-1 and TRBJ1-4, the CDR3 gives the full variable domain: EADIYQTPRYLVIGTGKKITLECSQTMGHDKMYWYQQDPGMELHLIHYSYGVNSTEKGDLSSESTVSRIRTEHFPLTLESARPSHTSQYLCASRGKPGQGREKLFFGSGTQLSVL.